A selection of T cell receptor beta chains follows, all from one sample in a study of cytomegalovirus exposure and HLA in healthy donors. Clones were read by immunoSEQ multiplex PCR, and TCRdb kept only the in-frame ones, dropping some. The sample holds about 130,000 clones, about 81% seen once. Input material: PBMCs. All receptors come from a woman in her thirties or forties in good health and CMV-seropositive. CDR3s include the opening cysteine and the closing phenylalanine or tryptophan. A D gene is named only where the DNA matches it firmly. Where a row states a size, it is once, few, many or the class of an expanded clone; other rows omit it.

J: TRBJ2-7
size: NA
V: TRBV28
D: NA
DNA: TGTGCCAGCAGTTTGGGGGACTCAAGGTCCTACGAGCAGTACTTC
CDR3: CASSLGDSRSYEQYF

J: TRBJ1-2
size: NA
V: TRBV2
D: TRBD1
DNA: TGTGCCAGCAGTCCAATTGGACAGGGTGTTGTCTATGGCTACACCTTC
CDR3: CASSPIGQGVVYGYTF

J: TRBJ2-7
size: NA
V: TRBV6-1
D: TRBD2
DNA: TGTGCCAGCGGTGTAGCGACTAGCGGGAAGATGTACGAGCAGTACTTC
CDR3: CASGVATSGKMYEQYF

J: TRBJ1-5
size: NA
V: TRBV2
D: NA
DNA: TGTGCCAGCAGTGAGGGGGGGGTTCAGCCCCAGCATTTT
CDR3: CASSEGGVQPQHF

J: TRBJ2-1
size: NA
V: TRBV6-5
D: NA
DNA: TGTGCCAGCAGAACTAGCCTCGGTGAGCAGTTCTTC
CDR3: CASRTSLGEQFF

J: TRBJ1-5
size: NA
V: TRBV27
D: NA
DNA: TGTGCCAGCAGTGCCCCCGGGGTCGCGCCCCAGCATTTT
CDR3: CASSAPGVAPQHF

J: TRBJ2-2
size: once
V: TRBV27
D: TRBD1
DNA: TGTGCCAGCAGTTGGGGGACAGGGGGATCCGGGGAGCTGTTTTTT
CDR3: CASSWGTGGSGELFF

J: TRBJ1-2
size: NA
V: TRBV18
D: TRBD1
DNA: TGTGCCAGCTCACCACTGACAGGGGCCCCCAACTATGGCTACACCTTC
CDR3: CASSPLTGAPNYGYTF

J: TRBJ1-2
size: NA
V: TRBV2
D: NA
DNA: TGTGCCAGCAGGCGGGATGGCTACACCTTC
CDR3: CASRRDGYTF

J: TRBJ1-4
size: NA
V: TRBV7-3
D: NA
DNA: TGTGCCAGCAGCTTACGGGGGGGAGATGAAAAACTGTTTTTT
CDR3: CASSLRGGDEKLFF

J: TRBJ2-7
size: few
V: TRBV6-5
D: TRBD1
DNA: TGTGCCAGCCTCGCGCTACAGGGGGCCTATGAGCAGTACTTC
CDR3: CASLALQGAYEQYF

J: TRBJ1-1
size: few
V: TRBV6-5
D: TRBD1
DNA: TGTGCCAGCAGGGTACAGGGGGACACTGAAGCTTTCTTT
CDR3: CASRVQGDTEAFF

J: TRBJ2-2
size: NA
V: TRBV5-1
D: TRBD1
DNA: TGCGCCAGCAGCTTCGGACAGGGGTCGAACACCGGGGAGCTGTTTTTT
CDR3: CASSFGQGSNTGELFF

J: TRBJ1-1
size: NA
V: TRBV7-8
D: NA
DNA: TGTGCCAGCACCCTACCGACGACAGAAGGCAACACTGAAGCTTTCTTT
CDR3: CASTLPTTEGNTEAFF

J: TRBJ1-1
size: NA
V: TRBV11-2
D: NA
DNA: TGTGCCAGCGCTAAGGGGGGGTTTAGTGAAGCTTTCTTT
CDR3: CASAKGGFSEAFF

J: TRBJ2-7
size: NA
V: TRBV4-1
D: TRBD2
DNA: TGCGCCAGCAGCTTTACTAGCGGGGGAAGCTACGAGCAGTACTTC
CDR3: CASSFTSGGSYEQYF

J: TRBJ2-7
size: NA
V: TRBV18
D: NA
DNA: TGTGCCAGCTCACCACCGGGGTCTCAAGACTACTACGAGCAGTACTTC
CDR3: CASSPPGSQDYYEQYF

J: TRBJ1-2
size: NA
V: TRBV9
D: NA
DNA: TGTGCCAGCAGCCCACACACGGAGTCCCATGGCTACACCTTC
CDR3: CASSPHTESHGYTF

J: TRBJ1-2
size: NA
V: TRBV6-5
D: NA
DNA: TGTGCCAGCAGTCCAGGGGAAAGGGGCTACACCTTC
CDR3: CASSPGERGYTF

J: TRBJ1-1
size: NA
V: TRBV11-2
D: TRBD1
DNA: TGTGCCAGCAGCCGAGGACAGGGGGATAACACTGAAGCTTTCTTT
CDR3: CASSRGQGDNTEAFF

J: TRBJ2-3
size: few
V: TRBV9
D: NA
DNA: TGTGCCAGCAGCGTAGACAGGTACACAGATACGCAGTATTTT
CDR3: CASSVDRYTDTQYF

J: TRBJ2-5
size: NA
V: TRBV21-1
D: NA
DNA: TGTGCCAGCAGCAAAGATTGGGAACTAGCGGGAGCTCCCTGGGGGGGGACCCAGTACTTC
CDR3: CASSKDWELAGAPWGGTQYF

J: TRBJ1-5
size: NA
V: TRBV7-6
D: TRBD1
DNA: TGTGCCAGCAGCTTAGGGACAGGGGGCGTCAATCAGCCCCAGCATTTT
CDR3: CASSLGTGGVNQPQHF

J: TRBJ2-7
size: few
V: TRBV7-9
D: TRBD1
DNA: TGTGCCAGCAGCTTACCGGGACAGGGAGCGGTACGCCAAAGCTACGAGCAGTACTTC
CDR3: CASSLPGQGAVRQSYEQYF

J: TRBJ1-1
size: NA
V: TRBV15
D: TRBD1
DNA: TGTGCCACCAGCTCATCCTTTGGGTTGCCGGGACAGGGAGGAGAAGCTTTCTTT
CDR3: CATSSSFGLPGQGGEAFF

J: TRBJ2-1
size: NA
V: TRBV7-3
D: NA
DNA: TGTGCCAGCAGCACCAGCTCGAGGTCTGGAACCTACAATGAGCAGTTCTTC
CDR3: CASSTSSRSGTYNEQFF

J: TRBJ1-3
size: NA
V: TRBV28
D: NA
DNA: TGTGCCAGCAGTTTATGGCAGGGTTTGGACTCTGGAAACACCATATATTTT
CDR3: CASSLWQGLDSGNTIYF

J: TRBJ2-1
size: NA
V: TRBV5-1
D: NA
DNA: TGCGCCAGCAGATTGCTCGGGGGGCTCAATGAGCAGTTCTTC
CDR3: CASRLLGGLNEQFF

J: TRBJ2-1
size: NA
V: TRBV19
D: NA
DNA: TGTGCCAGTAGTATAGCCGGTGAGCAGTTCTTC
CDR3: CASSIAGEQFF

J: TRBJ2-1
size: NA
V: TRBV5-4
D: TRBD1
DNA: TGTGCCACCGCCCCGGGGGGACAGGGGGGTGAGCAGTTCTTC
CDR3: CATAPGGQGGEQFF

J: TRBJ2-5
size: NA
V: TRBV28
D: TRBD2
DNA: TGTGCCAGCAGTTTAAGCGGGGAAGAGACCCAGTACTTC
CDR3: CASSLSGEETQYF

J: TRBJ2-1
size: NA
V: TRBV27
D: TRBD2
DNA: TGTGCCAGCAGTTTATTCCGGGGGGACCACAATGAGCAGTTCTTC
CDR3: CASSLFRGDHNEQFF